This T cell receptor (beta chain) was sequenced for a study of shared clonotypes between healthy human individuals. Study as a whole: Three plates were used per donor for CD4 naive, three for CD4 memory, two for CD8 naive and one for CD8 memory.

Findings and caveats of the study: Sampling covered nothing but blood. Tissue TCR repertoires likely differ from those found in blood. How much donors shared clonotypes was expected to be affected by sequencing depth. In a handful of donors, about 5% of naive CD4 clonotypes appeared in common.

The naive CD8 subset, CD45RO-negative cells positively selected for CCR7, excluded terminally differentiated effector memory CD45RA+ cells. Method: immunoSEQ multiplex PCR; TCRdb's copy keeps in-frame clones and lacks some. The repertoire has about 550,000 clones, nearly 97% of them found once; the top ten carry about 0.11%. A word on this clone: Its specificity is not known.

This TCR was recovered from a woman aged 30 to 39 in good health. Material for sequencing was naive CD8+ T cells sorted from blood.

The CDR3 DNA reads TGTGCCAGCAGCGTAGGGTTGCTAACAGTTGTAGAGACCCAGTACTTC. Protein: CASSVGLLTVVETQYF. V gene TRBV9 combines with J gene TRBJ2-5; D not resolved. There are 16 residues in the CDR3. Per the germline V gene, CDR1 is SGDLS and CDR2 is YYNGEE. V gave up 0 bases and J gave up 4 bases, with 16 bases separating them.